Below, 21 T cell receptor beta chains from the same sample are listed, as sequenced in a study of response to subunit inactivated influenza vaccine. TCRdb passed the RT-PCR reads through MiXCR, listing each CDR3 protein once. The profile shows 550,000 to 600,000 distinct CDR3 sequences, about 12% of them singletons. The source was PBMCs from blood, collected on the day of vaccination. These receptors all come from a man aged 50 to 60 who received an inactivated influenza vaccine.

The chain recombines TRBV4-3 with TRBJ2-7; 12 bases are a match to TRBD2. The V and J ends lost 4 bases and 4 bases, in that order; junction bases with no gene match: 11. Germline lookup yields CDR1 LGHNA and CDR2 YSLEER. The CDR3 extends over 17 amino acids. In DNA, the CDR3 is TGCGCCAGCAGCCGAGAACCTAGCGGGGGGGCCTATTACGAGCAGTACTTC. It yields the protein CASSREPSGGAYYEQYF.

This clonotype has at least ten counts. J is TRBJ2-2 and V is TRBV18; D unresolved. Germline CDR1 and CDR2: KGHSH and LQKENI. V dropped 1 base and J dropped 3 bases, with 6 bases sitting between them. The CDR3 is 14 amino acids. The CDR3 protein is CASSPLRDTGELFF. The CDR3 DNA sequence: TGTGCCAGCTCACCACTTAGGGACACCGGGGAGCTGTTTTTT. Supplemented by reference TRBV18 and TRBJ2-2, the full variable domain reads NAGVMQNPRHLVRRRGQEARLRCSPMKGHSHVYWYRQLPEEGLKFMVYLQKENIIDESGMPKERFSAEFPKEGPSILRIQQVVRGDSAAYFCASSPLRDTGELFFGEGSRLTVL.

This chain links TRBV5-6 with TRBJ2-7; 7 bases agree with TRBD1. Trimming cost V 0 bases and J 4 bases; bases outside gene matches: 7. Per germline, CDR1 SGHDT and CDR2 YYEEEE. The CDR3 is 15 residues long. The CDR3 DNA is TGTGCCAGCAGCTTGGGGGACAGAAGGTGGTACGAGCAGTACTTC. Amino acid sequence: CASSLGDRRWYEQYF.

This clonotype was seen more than once but under ten times. The V and J genes are TRBV19 and TRBJ1-2; D ambiguous. Germline CDR1 LNHDA, CDR2 SQIVND (reference sequence). This CDR3 has 12 amino acids. Trimming took 7 bases from V and 4 from J, leaving 10 bases between them. Written as DNA, the CDR3 is TGTGCCAGTAAAGGCTACCTCTATGGCTACACCTTC. Protein sequence: CASKGYLYGYTF.

This clonotype has just a few counts. The J gene is TRBJ2-3, the V gene TRBV28; TRBD2 matches at 9 bases. With V trimmed by 5 bases and J by 1 base, 10 bases remained unmatched. Germline V gene lookup returns CDR1 MDHEN and CDR2 SYDVKM. CDR3 length: 17 residues. The CDR3 reads CASSLIRLAVRTDTQYF. The DNA for the CDR3 is TGTGCCAGCAGTCTCATAAGACTAGCGGTTCGCACAGATACGCAGTATTTT.

The chain combines TRBV30 with TRBJ2-2; D not resolved. The CDR3 covers 12 residues. V lost 6 bases and J lost 3, with 8 bases in between. In germline, CDR1 is GTSNPN, CDR2 SVGIG (reference sequence). The CDR3 DNA is TGTGCCTGCTACAAGTACACCGGGGAGCTGTTTTTT. Residues: CACYKYTGELFF. Based on the CDR3 plus reference TRBV30 and TRBJ2-2, the full variable domain is SQTIHQWPATLVQPVGSPLSLECTVEGTSNPNLYWYRQAAGRGLQLLFYSVGIGQISSEVPQNLSASRPQDRQFILSSKKLLLSDSGFYLCACYKYTGELFFGEGSRLTVL.

J is TRBJ2-1 and V is TRBV7-9; no clear D. CDR3 size: 14 residues. From germline, CDR1 is SEHNR and CDR2 FQNEAQ (reference sequence). The ends were cut back, 11 bases at V and 2 bases at J, with 16 bases in the middle. CDR3 nucleotide sequence: TGTGCCCTCGAGCCGGGTGCTACCTACAATGAGCAGTTCTTC. Encoded protein: CALEPGATYNEQFF. The full variable domain, completed using reference TRBV7-9 and TRBJ2-1, is DTGVSQNPRHKITKRGQNVTFRCDPISEHNRLYWYRQTLGQGPEFLTYFQNEAQLEKSRLLSDRFSAERPKGSFSTLEIQRTEQGDSAMYLCALEPGATYNEQFFGPGTRLTVL.

As to this clonotype: Since a much larger clone is just one base distant, this may be a read error. The chain employs TRBV29-1 and TRBJ2-3; 11 bases align to TRBD2. The trim removed 6 bases at V and 5 bases at J, leaving 13 bases unmatched. The CDR3 loop spans 16 amino acids. CDR1 and CDR2 from the germline V gene are SQVTM and ANQGSEA. CDR3 residues: CSVRTTSGKLKDTQYF. Here the CDR3 DNA reads TGCAGCGTCCGGACGACTAGCGGGAAGTTGAAAGATACGCAGTATTTT.

This clonotype was detected many times. This sequence joins TRBV27 and TRBJ2-2; a weak D match, TRBD1 (6 bases). The CDR3 runs 14 residues. Trimming removed 4 bases from V and 5 bases from J, with 11 bases in between. Germline V gene data show CDR1 as MNHEY and CDR2 as SMNVEV (reference sequence). The CDR3 nucleotides are TGTGCCAGCAGTTGGGCTACAGGGACCGGGGAGCTGTTTTTT. It translates to CASSWATGTGELFF.

This clonotype appeared a few times. The chain combines TRBV6-5 with TRBJ2-7; TRBD1 aligns across 7 bases. Trimming took 6 bases from V and 0 from J; bases not matched to a gene: 8. Germline V gene lookup returns CDR1 MNHEY and CDR2 SVGAGI. This CDR3 has 15 residues. For the CDR3, the DNA is TGTGCCAGCAGATTAGACAGGGCGACCTCCTACGAGCAGTACTTC. It translates to CASRLDRATSYEQYF.

In DNA, the CDR3 is TGTGCCAGCAGTTACCACGGGACTAGCGGGATCTACGAGCAGTACTTC. Protein: CASSYHGTSGIYEQYF. The V call is TRBV6-2 or TRBV6-3, the J call TRBJ2-7, with 13 nucleotides matching TRBD2. The CDR3 has 16 residues. The V gene's germline CDR1 is MNHEY and CDR2 SVGEGT. J gave up 3 bases and V 2 bases, and 4 bases lay outside the gene matches.

The sample holds a few counts of this clonotype. This chain connects TRBV20-1 to TRBJ2-5; 9 nucleotides agree with TRBD2. The CDR3 is made up of 15 amino acids. Trimming cost V 1 base and J 1 base; bases outside gene matches: 4. CDR1 is DFQATT, CDR2 SNEGSKA, per germline (reference sequence). The CDR3 sequence: CSARGTSAVQETQYF. Here the CDR3 DNA reads TGCAGTGCTAGAGGGACTAGCGCTGTCCAAGAGACCCAGTACTTC.

The chain joins TRBV11-1 to TRBJ2-3; 7 positions agree with TRBD1. J gave up 0 bases and V 5 bases, and 17 bases lay outside the gene matches. The CDR3 consists of 19 residues. Germline CDR1 SGHAT, CDR2 FQDESV (reference sequence). CDR3 sequence: CASSHPRRGQSASTDTQYF. The CDR3 bases are TGTGCCAGCAGCCACCCCCGTAGGGGACAGAGTGCTAGCACAGATACGCAGTATTTT.

This clonotype was observed a few times. This chain uses TRBV12-3 or TRBV12-4 with TRBJ2-2; tentatively, D is TRBD1 (6 bases). Trimming took 2 bases from V and 6 from J, leaving 13 bases between them. CDR3 length equals 15 residues. CDR3 DNA sequence: TGTGCCAGCAGTTTAAGCAGGGGAATTGCCGGGGAGCTGTTTTTT. This encodes CASSLSRGIAGELFF.

This clonotype was recorded many times. The V call is TRBV12-3 or TRBV12-4, the J call TRBJ2-2; 8 bases agree with TRBD1. The V and J ends lost 6 bases and 5 bases, in that order; junction bases with no gene match: 5. The CDR3 runs to 14 residues. CDR3 residues: CASSGQGGTGELFF. In DNA form, the CDR3 reads TGTGCCAGCAGCGGACAGGGCGGAACCGGGGAGCTGTTTTTT.

This clonotype has just a few counts. The chain couples TRBV5-1 to TRBJ1-6; weak D call: TRBD1 (5 bases). Trimming took off 4 bases at V and 7 bases at J, with 15 bases between the two ends. The CDR3 runs 15 residues. The germline V gene encodes CDR1 SGHRS and CDR2 YFSETQ. The CDR3 loop is CASSPSGTTNSPLHF. CDR3 coding DNA: TGCGCCAGCAGCCCCTCGGGGACGACAAATTCACCCCTCCACTTT.

This clonotype was observed once. The chain recombines TRBV7-9 with TRBJ2-7, with D perhaps being TRBD1 or TRBD2 (6 bases each). The CDR3 loop spans 16 amino acids. Trimming cost V 5 bases and J 3 bases, with 20 bases left between them. Per germline, CDR1 SEHNR and CDR2 FQNEAQ (reference sequence). The CDR3 DNA sequence: TGTGCCAGCAGCCCAGCGAAAGGGGGGTCACACTACGAGCAGTACTTC. Its protein is CASSPAKGGSHYEQYF.

This clonotype was detected a few times. The chain links TRBV28 to TRBJ2-1; 7 bases line up with TRBD1. Germline V gene lookup returns CDR1 MDHEN and CDR2 SYDVKM. CDR3 length: 12 residues. Unmatched junction bases numbered 5, after V lost 6 bases and J lost 9 bases. CDR3 in amino acids: CASSETGFEQFF. In DNA, the CDR3 is TGTGCCAGCAGCGAGACAGGGTTTGAGCAGTTCTTC.

This clonotype was recorded a few times. This CDR3 reads CASSLSGTGGAGEQFF. Written as DNA, the CDR3 is TGTGCCAGCAGTTTATCGGGGACAGGGGGCGCCGGTGAGCAGTTCTTC. J is TRBJ2-1 and V is TRBV27, with TRBD1 matching over 12 bases. With V trimmed by 0 bases and J by 9 bases, 6 bases remained unmatched. The CDR3 is 16 residues long. The V gene's germline CDR1 is MNHEY and CDR2 SMNVEV (reference sequence).

This chain connects TRBV6-2 or TRBV6-3 to TRBJ1-5, with unresolved D. Germline V gives CDR1 MNHEY, CDR2 SVGEGT. Trimming took off 6 bases at V and 4 bases at J, with 16 bases between the two ends. This CDR3 region has 15 residues. The CDR3 nucleotides read TGTGCCAGCAGGCTATCGGGTGGCCGAAATCAGCCCCAGCATTTT. It specifies CASRLSGGRNQPQHF.

This clonotype has more than one count but fewer than ten. The genes are TRBV5-1 and TRBJ2-5; TRBD1 is a possible D gene (6 bases). Germline values: CDR1 SGHRS, CDR2 YFSETQ. V lost 2 bases, J lost 5 bases, and 13 bases lay in between. The length of the CDR3 is 14 residues. The CDR3: CASSFGTLEETQYF. Here the CDR3 DNA reads TGCGCCAGCAGCTTCGGGACATTAGAGGAGACCCAGTACTTC.